This TCR beta chain was identified during a study of T-cell reconstitution after alpha-beta-depleted transplantation in children. The library targeted TCRbeta and was prepared with unique molecular identifiers. TCRdb re-called the PCR reads through MiXCR, storing one row per CDR3 protein. The repertoire has 200,000 to 250,000 distinct CDR3 sequences, around 12% of them found once; the top ten carry around 2.5%. This sequence originates from a human donor who donated a stem cell graft to a child with acute lymphoblastic leukemia. The input for sequencing was PBMCs from the stem cell graft donor, taken from the stem cell graft.

The CDR3 protein is CASSYGRTYEQYF. DNA of the CDR3: TGTGCCAGCAGCTATGGCCGGACCTACGAGCAGTACTTC. The chain carries TRBV11-1 and TRBJ2-7; D is unresolved. Trimming took off 4 bases at V and 2 bases at J, with 9 bases between the two ends. CDR1 SGHAT and CDR2 FQDESV come from the germline V gene (reference sequence). This CDR3 has 13 amino acids.